One and the same sample provided the 31 T cell receptor beta chains below, sequenced in a study of blood T cell repertoires in COVID-19. TCRdb's table, derived via immunoSEQ multiplex PCR, lists solely in-frame clones and lacks some. The sample comprises roughly 250,000 clones, roughly 88% of which are singletons, and 2.5% to 3.5% rests with the top ten. The sequencing input was PBMCs or T cells enriched from blood (not recorded which). These receptor sequences come from a woman aged 40-49 years who had been exposed to COVID-19.

The V call is TRBV27, the J call TRBJ1-1; TRBD1 might be the D (6 bases). The germline CDR1 and CDR2 sequences are MNHEY and SMNVEV (reference sequence). The CDR3 runs 16 residues. Trimming removed 6 bases at V and 0 bases at J, with 17 bases between. Written as DNA, the CDR3 is TGTGCCAGCAGCCCCTTTCCAGGACAGATGAACACTGAAGCTTTCTTT. Translated: CASSPFPGQMNTEAFF.

CDR3 nucleotides: TGTGCCAGCAGCGCCGGGGGGAGTCTTAATTCACCCCTCCACTTT. It translates to CASSAGGSLNSPLHF. The rearrangement uses TRBV9 and TRBJ1-6, with D possibly matching TRBD1 (5 bases). The CDR3 consists of 15 residues. Germline-derived CDR1 and CDR2 are SGDLS and YYNGEE. V was pared by 3 bases and J by 6 bases, with 13 bases between.

This sequence joins TRBV4-2 and TRBJ1-5; no clear D. V was clipped by 0 bases and J by 5 bases, with 11 bases between them. In germline, CDR1 is LGHNA, CDR2 YNFKEQ. CDR3 length: 15 residues. The CDR3 nucleotides read TGTGCCAGCAGCCAAGAGTGGTCACAAGATCAGCCCCAGCATTTT. Its translation is CASSQEWSQDQPQHF.

The gene calls are TRBV23-1 and TRBJ1-1, with TRBD1 matching 7 bases. TRBV23-1 is classed as an ORF, of uncertain function. The CDR3 has 16 residues. V was pared by 2 bases and J by 3 bases, with 9 bases of the junction left unmatched. The CDR3 region is CASSQPRDRVDTEAFF. The DNA of the CDR3 is TGCGCCAGCAGTCAACCGAGAGACAGGGTCGACACTGAAGCTTTCTTT.

V gene TRBV28 combines with J gene TRBJ1-6; D might be TRBD1 (5 bases). The CDR3 extends over 16 amino acids. Trimming shortened V by 3 bases and J by 1 base, and 10 bases separated the two germline ends. The germline CDR1 and CDR2 sequences are MDHEN and SYDVKM. CDR3: CASSLAGRSYNSPLHF. Written as DNA, the CDR3 is TGTGCCAGCAGTTTGGCAGGGAGGTCCTATAATTCACCCCTCCACTTT. Full variable domain (outside the CDR3, taken from reference TRBV28 and TRBJ1-6): DVKVTQSSRYLVKRTGEKVFLECVQDMDHENMFWYRQDPGLGLRLIYFSYDVKMKEKGDIPEGYSVSREKKERFSLILESASTNQTSMYLCASSLAGRSYNSPLHFGNGTRLTVT.

V gene TRBV7-9 combines with J gene TRBJ1-1, with D hard to call. In germline, CDR1 is SEHNR, CDR2 FQNEAQ (reference sequence). Trimming cost V 2 bases and J 8 bases, with 12 bases left between them. The CDR3 spans 13 residues. CDR3 DNA: TGTGCCAGCAGCTTAAGTCCAGGTTGGGAAGCTTTCTTT. Its protein product is CASSLSPGWEAFF.

This chain joins TRBV28 and TRBJ1-2; 8 positions match TRBD1. Germline V lookup: CDR1 MDHEN, CDR2 SYDVKM. The CDR3 loop spans 15 amino acids. Trimming removed 4 bases from V and 4 bases from J; junction bases left unmatched: 8. The CDR3 coding sequence is TGTGCCAGCAGTTATGAAAGGACAGGGAGCTATGGCTACACCTTC. As protein: CASSYERTGSYGYTF.

About this clone itself: Germline and junction disagree at one end, which may indicate a read error. The chain uses TRBV5-1 and TRBJ2-1; 7 bases align to TRBD2. This CDR3 spans 16 amino acids. CDR1 and CDR2 from the germline V gene are SGHRS and YFSETQ. The CDR3 DNA reads as TGTGCCAGCAGCCGATTCCTAGCGGACTCCTACAATGAGCAGTTCTTC. Encoded protein: CASSRFLADSYNEQFF.

The chain couples TRBV3-1 (or the pseudogene TRBV3-2) to TRBJ2-1, with D hard to call. In germline, CDR1 is LGHDT, CDR2 YNNKEL (reference sequence). V was clipped by 2 bases and J by 4 bases, with 12 bases between them. The CDR3 runs 15 residues. CDR3 amino acids: CASSQNTGVYNEQFF. The CDR3 nucleotides are TGTGCCAGCAGCCAAAACACTGGAGTATACAATGAGCAGTTCTTC.

The sample holds a few counts of this clone. V is TRBV7-6 and J is TRBJ2-7; 7 bases are a match to TRBD1. V lost 6 bases, J lost 3 bases, and 11 bases stayed unmatched. This CDR3 spans 15 amino acids. CDR1 is SGHVS, CDR2 FNYEAQ, per germline. Here the CDR3 reads CASSHPGQKVYEQYF. In nucleotides, the CDR3 is TGTGCCAGCAGTCATCCGGGACAGAAAGTCTACGAGCAGTACTTC. Full variable domain (remainder filled in from reference TRBV7-6 and TRBJ2-7): GAGVSQSPRYKVTKRGQDVALRCDPISGHVSLYWYRQALGQGPEFLTYFNYEAQQDKSGLPNDRFSAERPEGSISTLTIQRTEQRDSAMYRCASSHPGQKVYEQYFGPGTRLTVT.

The rearrangement uses TRBV5-1 and TRBJ2-4; D is possibly TRBD2 (5 bases). Germline CDR1 SGHRS, CDR2 YFSETQ. Trimming pared 1 base from V and 0 bases from J, leaving 26 bases between. The CDR3 runs to 21 residues. As DNA, the CDR3 is TGCGCCAGCAGCTTGCGACTGAGGGCCCCAGAAACCGGGCTAGCCAAAAACATTCAGTACTTC. It codes for CASSLRLRAPETGLAKNIQYF.

This clone has just one count. The rearrangement links TRBV5-1 to TRBJ1-3; 7 bases fit TRBD1. This CDR3 comprises 15 residues. Germline V gene lookup returns CDR1 SGHRS and CDR2 YFSETQ. Trimming at V came to 2 bases and at J to 0 bases, leaving 2 bases not matched to a gene. The DNA of the CDR3 is TGCGCCAGCAGCTTACAGGGGACCTCTGGAAACACCATATATTTT. This encodes CASSLQGTSGNTIYF.

This sequence joins TRBV5-1 and TRBJ2-5; D may be TRBD2 (6 bases). CDR3 length: 16 amino acids. Trimming removed 3 bases at V and 2 bases at J, with 17 bases between. Germline CDR1 SGHRS, CDR2 YFSETQ. DNA for the CDR3: TGCGCCAGCAGCTCTCATGGCGGGGCCTATCAAGAGACCCAGTACTTC. It specifies CASSSHGGAYQETQYF.

CDR3 residues: CASSQDSVAYTF. As DNA, the CDR3 is TGTGCCAGCAGCCAAGATTCGGTTGCCTACACCTTC. The V and J genes are TRBV4-2 and TRBJ1-2; D gene unclear. This CDR3 region has 12 residues. V was shortened by 0 bases and J by 10 bases, with 9 bases between the two germline ends. Germline V gene data show CDR1 as LGHNA and CDR2 as YNFKEQ.

The J gene is TRBJ2-7, the V gene TRBV3-1 (or the pseudogene TRBV3-2), with D possibly TRBD2 on 6 matching bases. CDR1 and CDR2 (germline): LGHDT, YNNKEL (reference sequence). The CDR3 has 16 amino acids. CDR3 sequence (DNA): TGTGCCAGCATCCAAGTTCTAAGAGCGGGTGGAGGCGAGCAGTACGTC. The encoded protein is CASIQVLRAGGGEQYV.

The table lists this clone with many counts. In DNA form, the CDR3 reads TGTGCCAGCAGTATCGGGACAGCCTATGGCTACACCTTC. Encoded protein: CASSIGTAYGYTF. This chain uses TRBV6-2 or TRBV6-3 with TRBJ1-2; 7 bases line up with TRBD1. There are 13 residues in the CDR3. The ends lost 5 bases at V and 4 bases at J; junction bases unmatched: 4. Germline CDR1 MNHEY, CDR2 SVGEGT.

The chain is built from TRBV18 and TRBJ2-7; TRBD1 might be the D (6 bases). The CDR3 is 13 amino acids. V dropped 5 bases and J dropped 6 bases, with 14 bases sitting between them. The germline V gene has CDR1 KGHSH and CDR2 LQKENI. The CDR3 bases are TGTGCCAGCTCAGTAGGGACACCGGGCGAGCAGTACTTC. It translates to CASSVGTPGEQYF.

V is TRBV4-1 and J is TRBJ1-2; D is possibly TRBD1 (5 bases). There are 15 residues in the CDR3. Trimming removed 4 bases at V and 5 bases at J, with 17 bases between. Germline V gene lookup returns CDR1 MGHRA and CDR2 YSYEKL. The CDR3 is CASSPATWGGYGYTF. CDR3 in DNA: TGCGCCAGCAGCCCAGCCACTTGGGGGGGTTATGGCTACACCTTC.

V and J are TRBV27 and TRBJ1-6; 8 bases line up with TRBD1. The CDR3 consists of 15 residues. Trimming at V came to 6 bases and at J to 9 bases, leaving 10 bases not matched to a gene. Germline CDR1 reads MNHEY; CDR2 reads SMNVEV (reference sequence). For the CDR3, the DNA is TGTGCCAGCAGCCCACAGGGGGTCGGTGGTTCACCCCTCCACTTT. Its translation is CASSPQGVGGSPLHF.

V usage is TRBV7-8 and J usage is TRBJ2-1, with 8 bases that match TRBD1. Germline lookup yields CDR1 SGHVS and CDR2 FQNEAQ. CDR3 length: 18 residues. J lost 4 bases, V lost 4 bases, and 15 bases had no gene match. CDR3 nucleotides: TGTGCCAGCAGCTCGCTCGCAGCGACAGGGGAGGTATACAATGAGCAGTTCTTC. This translates into CASSSLAATGEVYNEQFF.

The chain joins TRBV5-5 to TRBJ1-3; 7 bases map to TRBD1. Trimming removed 1 base from V and 0 bases from J; junction bases left unmatched: 10. The CDR3 is 18 amino acids. Germline lookup yields CDR1 SGHKS and CDR2 YYEKEE (reference sequence). CDR3: CASSLKGGSASSGNTIYF. CDR3 DNA sequence: TGTGCCAGCAGCTTGAAAGGGGGCTCTGCAAGCTCTGGAAACACCATATATTTT.

This chain uses TRBV28 with TRBJ1-4; unclear D gene. CDR1 is MDHEN and CDR2 is SYDVKM in the germline V gene. This CDR3 has 13 amino acids. The ends were cut back, 4 bases at V and 12 bases at J, with 15 bases in the middle. CDR3 in DNA: TGTGCCAGCAGTTATTTCTTATTGGCCGAACTGTTTTTT. It encodes CASSYFLLAELFF. The full variable domain, with the rest looked up from reference TRBV28 and TRBJ1-4, is DVKVTQSSRYLVKRTGEKVFLECVQDMDHENMFWYRQDPGLGLRLIYFSYDVKMKEKGDIPEGYSVSREKKERFSLILESASTNQTSMYLCASSYFLLAELFFGSGTQLSVL.

The rearrangement links TRBV6-2 or TRBV6-3 to TRBJ2-1; 14 bases match TRBD2. Germline CDR1 and CDR2: MNHEY and SVGEGT. This CDR3 has 19 residues. Germline trimming cut 4 bases from V and 0 bases from J; bases unmatched to any gene: 8. The CDR3 here is CASSWGLAGALSSYNEQFF. DNA of the CDR3: TGTGCCAGCAGTTGGGGACTAGCGGGGGCCCTGAGCTCCTACAATGAGCAGTTCTTC.

The chain has TRBV6-5 and TRBJ1-1, with unresolved D. The germline gives CDR1 MNHEY, CDR2 SVGAGI. V lost 5 bases and J 1 base, leaving 14 bases between the germline ends. This CDR3 is built from 15 residues. The CDR3 bases are TGTGCCAGCAGTCCACGGCTGAGGAGGAACACTGAAGCTTTCTTT. Translated, it gives CASSPRLRRNTEAFF.

This chain links TRBV7-2 with TRBJ2-1; no reliable D call. In germline, CDR1 is SGHTA, CDR2 FQGNSA. This CDR3 contains 12 residues. Trimming shortened V by 5 bases and J by 1 base, and 3 bases separated the two germline ends. CDR3 DNA: TGTGCCAGCAGCCTTTCCTACAATGAGCAGTTCTTC. This codes for CASSLSYNEQFF.

The rearrangement joins TRBV7-2 to TRBJ2-1; D is perhaps TRBD1 (6 bases). The germline CDR1 and CDR2 sequences are SGHTA and FQGNSA. The CDR3 covers 13 residues. V lost 0 bases, J lost 12 bases, and 12 bases lay in between. The CDR3 here is CASSLAIWGRQFF. The CDR3 nucleotides are TGTGCCAGCAGCTTAGCCATCTGGGGGCGGCAGTTCTTC.

This CDR3 reads CASSSLFPYEQYV. DNA of the CDR3: TGTGCCAGCAGCTCCCTTTTCCCGTACGAGCAGTACGTC. The rearrangement uses TRBV5-6 and TRBJ2-7; D not resolved. The germline gives CDR1 SGHDT, CDR2 YYEEEE. Trimming pared 3 bases from V and 4 bases from J, leaving 11 bases between. The CDR3 consists of 13 residues.

V usage is TRBV4-3 and J usage is TRBJ2-5; 7 bases line up with TRBD1. The V segment lost 0 bases and the J segment 2 bases; nucleotides outside the gene matches: 9. Germline V gene lookup returns CDR1 LGHNA and CDR2 YSLEER. The CDR3 has 17 amino acids. Here the CDR3 reads CASSQDLRGGLQETQYF. The CDR3 nucleotides read TGCGCCAGCAGCCAAGACCTCCGAGGGGGCCTACAAGAGACCCAGTACTTC.

The genes are TRBV15 and TRBJ1-4, with D tentatively TRBD1 (6 bases). V was pared by 7 bases and J by 6 bases, with 15 bases between. The CDR3 loop spans 14 amino acids. Looked up from germline, CDR1 is LNHNV and CDR2 is YYDKDF (reference sequence). DNA of the CDR3: TGTGCCACCAACCGAGGGGACAAGTATGAAAAACTGTTTTTT. Protein: CATNRGDKYEKLFF.

This chain joins TRBV5-1 and TRBJ2-3, with D uncertain. Per germline, CDR1 SGHRS and CDR2 YFSETQ. V was clipped by 0 bases and J by 0 bases, with 14 bases between them. The CDR3 has 17 amino acids. The CDR3 DNA is TGCGCCAGCAGCTTGGCCGGGTGGTCCGCTAGCACAGATACGCAGTATTTT. Protein sequence: CASSLAGWSASTDTQYF.

The chain joins TRBV4-3 to TRBJ1-2; 10 bases align to TRBD1. V shed 4 bases and J 2 bases; nucleotides not matched to a gene: 7. CDR3 length: 16 amino acids. In germline, CDR1 is LGHNA, CDR2 YSLEER. The CDR3 DNA reads as TGCGCCAGCAGCCCGAGGAGGGACAGGGGAAACTATGGCTACACCTTC. It encodes CASSPRRDRGNYGYTF.